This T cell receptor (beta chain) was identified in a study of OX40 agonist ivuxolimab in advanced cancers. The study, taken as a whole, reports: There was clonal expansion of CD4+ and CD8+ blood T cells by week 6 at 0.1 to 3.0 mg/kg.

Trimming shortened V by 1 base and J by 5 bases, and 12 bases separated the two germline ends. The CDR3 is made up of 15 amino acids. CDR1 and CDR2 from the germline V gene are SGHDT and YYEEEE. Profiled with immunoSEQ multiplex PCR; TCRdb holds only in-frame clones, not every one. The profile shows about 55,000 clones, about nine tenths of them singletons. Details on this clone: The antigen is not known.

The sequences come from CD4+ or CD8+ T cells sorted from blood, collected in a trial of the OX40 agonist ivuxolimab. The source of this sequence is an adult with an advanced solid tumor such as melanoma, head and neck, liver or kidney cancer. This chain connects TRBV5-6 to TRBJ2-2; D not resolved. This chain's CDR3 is CASSLLIRETGELFF. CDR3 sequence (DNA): TGTGCCAGCAGCTTGTTAATCAGAGAAACCGGGGAGCTGTTTTTT.